What follows describes a single T cell receptor beta chain. Its specificity is unknown. This sample was taken from a study of human thymus T cells. Study-level findings and limits: Gene usage (both V and J) appeared biased in thymic and blood repertoires. There were highly overlapping thymic repertoires among unrelated individuals, as related research reported.

Repertoires were generated with immunoSEQ multiplex PCR, while TCRdb's copy carries only in-frame clones and drops some. The sample shows about 78,000 clones, nearly 98% of them seen only once. Resections from corrective heart surgery supplied the thymus tissue. Healthy Finnish infants undergoing corrective surgery for congenital heart defects provided the donor material. Germline lookup yields CDR1 SGHVS and CDR2 FQNEAQ. CDR3 length equals 19 residues. The V segment lost 5 bases and the J segment 3 bases; nucleotides outside the gene matches: 20. J is TRBJ2-7 and V is TRBV7-8; TRBD1 aligns across 9 bases. The clonotype was recovered from a boy younger than two with a congenital heart defect but otherwise immunologically healthy. Sequences were obtained from thymus tissue. The CDR3, as DNA: TGTGCCAGCAGCCTAAATGGGGACAGGGCGTCAGTCCCCCTCTACGAGCAGTACTTC. The encoded protein is CASSLNGDRASVPLYEQYF.